These T cell receptor beta chains were read from a single sample in a study of OX40 agonist ivuxolimab in advanced cancers. Profiling relied on immunoSEQ multiplex PCR, and the TCRdb table lists in-frame clones only, not all of them. The sample has tens of thousands of clones; roughly 87% are singletons. Source: CD4+ or CD8+ T cells sorted from blood, taken in a trial of the OX40 agonist ivuxolimab. The receptors come from an adult with an advanced solid tumor such as melanoma, head and neck, liver or kidney cancer. Each CDR3 is given with its conserved first and last residue. Fields, in order: V gene, D gene, J gene, clone size, CDR3 protein, CDR3 DNA. A D gene is named only where the DNA matches it firmly. Expanded clones are given a class, and other clones once, few, many or no size at all.

TRBV4-1,TRBD2,TRBJ2-1,-,CASSQGLAGGPNEQFF,TGCGCCAGCAGCCAGGGACTAGCGGGGGGGCCCAATGAGCAGTTCTTC
TRBV5-1,-,TRBJ2-3,-,CASSQDFTDTQYF,TGCGCCAGCAGCCAGGATTTCACAGATACGCAGTATTTT
TRBV7-9,-,TRBJ2-1,-,CASSSTRREQFF,TGTGCCAGCAGCTCGACTCGTCGGGAGCAGTTCTTC
TRBV5-6,-,TRBJ1-1,-,CASSLEFGLMNTEAFF,TGTGCCAGCAGCTTGGAGTTTGGGCTAATGAACACTGAAGCTTTCTTT
TRBV2,TRBD1,TRBJ2-7,-,CASSVDRGIYEQYF,TGTGCCAGCAGCGTAGACAGGGGAATTTACGAGCAGTACTTC
TRBV12-5,TRBD1,TRBJ1-1,-,CASSGGGTEAFF,TGTGCTAGTTCAGGGGGGGGTACTGAAGCTTTCTTT
TRBV6-1,TRBD2,TRBJ2-7,-,CASSETTSGLYEQYF,TGTGCCAGCAGTGAAACAACTAGCGGGCTTTACGAGCAGTACTTC
TRBV6-5,-,TRBJ1-3,-,CASSYDPGNTIYF,TGTGCCAGCAGTTACGACCCTGGAAACACCATATATTTT
TRBV6-5,-,TRBJ1-2,-,CASSRLVTANYGYTF,TGTGCCAGCAGTAGACTCGTAACAGCTAACTATGGCTACACCTTC
TRBV19,-,TRBJ2-5,once,CASSIVRGSGETQYF,TGTGCCAGTAGTATAGTAAGGGGTAGCGGCGAGACCCAGTACTTC
TRBV9,-,TRBJ2-2,once,CASSVASSNTGELFF,TGTGCCAGCAGCGTAGCCAGTTCGAACACCGGGGAGCTGTTTTTT
TRBV7-9,-,TRBJ2-3,few,CASSTGQMDTDTQYF,TGTGCCAGCAGCACAGGACAGATGGACACAGATACGCAGTATTTT
TRBV2,-,TRBJ1-2,few,CASSVDSGNYGYTF,TGTGCCAGCAGCGTCGACAGCGGCAACTATGGCTACACCTTC
TRBV10-1,TRBD1,TRBJ2-3,once,CASSDLGTAYTDTQYF,TGCGCCAGCAGTGACCTCGGGACAGCGTACACAGATACGCAGTATTTT
TRBV7-9,-,TRBJ1-2,-,CASSVVGGHIGDGYTF,TGTGCCAGCAGCGTCGTTGGTGGCCACATTGGGGATGGCTACACCTTC
TRBV15,-,TRBJ1-5,-,CATSRDLAAPQHF,TGTGCCACCAGCAGAGATCTAGCCGCGCCCCAGCATTTT
TRBV7-6,TRBD2,TRBJ2-3,-,CASSLKDGGNTDTQYF,TGTGCCAGCAGCTTAAAGGACGGGGGGAACACAGATACGCAGTATTTT
TRBV5-1,-,TRBJ2-3,-,CASSPYQGPYTDTQYF,TGCGCCAGCAGCCCGTACCAGGGCCCCTACACAGATACGCAGTATTTT
TRBV20-1,-,TRBJ2-3,-,CSADTDTQYF,TGCAGTGCTGACACAGATACGCAGTATTTT
TRBV15,TRBD1,TRBJ1-4,-,CATSRDGTGGEKLFF,TGTGCCACCAGCAGAGATGGGACAGGGGGAGAAAAACTGTTTTTT
TRBV2,TRBD1,TRBJ1-5,-,CASSGDRLSNQPQHF,TGTGCCAGCAGTGGGGACAGGCTAAGCAATCAGCCCCAGCATTTT
TRBV6-5,-,TRBJ1-2,-,CASSRGVNGYTF,TGTGCCAGCAGTAGAGGGGTCAATGGCTACACCTTC
TRBV6-5,TRBD1,TRBJ1-4,-,CASKTTQGGKLFF,TGTGCCAGCAAAACGACGCAGGGGGGAAAACTGTTTTTT
TRBV6-5,-,TRBJ2-2,few,CASGGRGTGELFF,TGTGCCAGCGGGGGACGGGGCACCGGGGAGCTGTTTTTT
TRBV7-9,TRBD2,TRBJ2-1,-,CASSPRPLAGDGDEQFF,TGTGCCAGCAGCCCCAGACCCCTAGCGGGAGACGGGGATGAGCAGTTCTTC
TRBV11-2,-,TRBJ2-2,-,CASSLTNTGELFF,TGTGCCAGCAGCCTGACGAACACCGGGGAGCTGTTTTTT
TRBV6-5,-,TRBJ1-1,-,CASSPSPGTEAFF,TGTGCCAGCAGCCCATCTCCGGGGACTGAAGCTTTCTTT
TRBV7-6,TRBD2,TRBJ2-1,-,CASSPRTRGNEQFF,TGTGCCAGCAGCCCCCGGACTAGAGGTAATGAGCAGTTCTTC
TRBV6-1,-,TRBJ1-1,few,CASSAVPNTEAFF,TGTGCCAGCAGTGCGGTACCCAACACTGAAGCTTTCTTT
TRBV15,-,TRBJ1-4,once,CATSRDGVGNEKLFF,TGTGCCACCAGCAGAGATGGGGTTGGTAATGAAAAACTGTTTTTT
TRBV5-1,-,TRBJ2-2,-,CASSLSSGYTGELFF,TGCGCCAGCAGCTTGTCATCGGGGTACACCGGGGAGCTGTTTTTT
TRBV5-6,TRBD1,TRBJ2-3,once,CASSFGTGSTDTQYF,TGTGCCAGCAGCTTTGGGACAGGGTCGACAGATACGCAGTATTTT
TRBV6-1,TRBD1,TRBJ2-1,once,CASREDRGSYNEQFF,TGTGCCAGCAGAGAGGACAGGGGAAGCTACAATGAGCAGTTCTTC